This T cell receptor (beta chain) emerged from a study of T cell changes during pregnancy in multiple sclerosis (dated by TCRdb to between 2018 and 2020). Broadly, across the study: The study examined how the T cell repertoire changed over the course of pregnancy in women with multiple sclerosis.

The cysteine opens and the phenylalanine closes a CDR3 of 13 amino acids. Solely the CDR3 DNA is kept, with 39 bases framed from the first base. CDR1 and CDR2 are read off the germline V gene (reference sequence) as LNHDA and SQIVND. V lost 1 base and J lost 7 bases; the stretch between them is 8 bases long. Library preparation employed the immunoSEQ multiplex PCR assay. TCRdb obtained this table from immuneACCESS and retained in-frame rearrangements with V and J assigned. These tables miss some clones; where compared with another copy, unresolved V genes account for less than half of the shortfall, and the remainder is unexplained. A total of just under 65,000 clones appear in this sample, 90% to 95% of them only once. The ten most abundant clones make up over 1% of the sample. On this clone: Its antigen is currently not known. Base qualities are not at hand, and no much larger clone is one base apart.

The sequence was collected from a female donor in good health, enrolled as a control in a pregnancy study. The rearrangement combines TRBV19 with TRBJ2-1; the best D guess is TRBD2, with 5 bases matching. Material: peripheral blood, obtained after pregnancy. The CDR3 loop reads CASSIVPGNEQFF. The sequenced DNA is TGTGCCAGTAGTATAGTGCCGGGAAATGAGCAGTTCTTC.